This T cell receptor (beta chain) came from a study of persistence of HIV-infected CD4 T cells. Study outcomes and limitations: Antigen-responding cells were enriched for degenerate expanded CDR3beta sequences.

The libraries were made with immunoSEQ version 4 in survey mode. Genomic DNA was diluted to around 9.3 ng/uL, up to roughly 1 ug per sample. The assay was immunoSEQ multiplex PCR, and TCRdb's table has in-frame clones only and misses some. The table includes 7,500 to 9,500 clones, roughly 84% detected once. As to this clone: Its antigen is not identified.

Germline trimming cut 8 bases from V and 0 bases from J; bases unmatched to any gene: 3. Germline V lookup: CDR1 MGHDK, CDR2 SYGVNS. There are 14 residues in the CDR3. An overlapping HIV-1 Gag peptide pool stimulated these cells at about 0.94 ug/peptide/mL. Sorting of responding CD4+ T cells relied on upregulated CD40 ligand together with CD69. For at least 4 years, plasma HIV-1 RNA was undetectable (<50 copies/mL). V gene TRBV25-1 combines with J gene TRBJ2-2; 7 nucleotides line up with TRBD1. The sequence was collected from an adult woman with HIV who was CMV-seropositive. The sequencing used CD4+ T cells sorted from PBMCs after approximately 19-hour stimulation, collected from a patient who received antiretroviral therapy. Here the CDR3 DNA reads TGTGCCAGCGATGGGACAGCGAACACCGGGGAGCTGTTTTTT. This sequence encodes CASDGTANTGELFF.